The following is a TCR beta chain sequence with its context. The antigen is not known. The PCR was carried out with 60 Vbeta primers and 13 Jbeta primers. Method: immunoSEQ multiplex PCR; TCRdb's copy keeps in-frame clones and lacks some. The sample includes fewer than 200,000 clones, around four fifths of them seen just once. The sample belongs to a study of cytomegalovirus exposure and HLA in healthy donors. Broader study findings: One cluster of highly shared sequence variants probably arose as a sequencing artifact.

Sequencing was performed on PBMCs. The origin of this receptor is a woman aged 45-59 years in good health and CMV-seronegative.

The CDR3 is CASSYSQGGAGEQYF. The CDR3 DNA reads as TGTGCCAGCAGTTACTCCCAAGGGGGGGCGGGGGAGCAGTACTTC. The V gene is TRBV6-5, the J gene TRBJ2-7; TRBD2 is a possible D gene (7 bases). This CDR3 region has 15 residues. Trimming removed 0 bases at V and 7 bases at J, with 16 bases between. In germline, CDR1 is MNHEY, CDR2 SVGAGI.